The 25 T cell receptor beta chains listed next were all sequenced from one sample in a study of OX40 agonist ivuxolimab in advanced cancers. The repertoire was sequenced with immunoSEQ multiplex PCR; TCRdb's copy has only in-frame clones and lacks some. This sample has roughly 120,000 clones; just under 95% occur once, and the top ten carry roughly 0.8%. Here the sequenced sample was CD4+ or CD8+ T cells sorted from blood, taken in a trial of the OX40 agonist ivuxolimab. The receptors were gathered from an adult with an advanced solid tumor such as melanoma, head and neck, liver or kidney cancer.

The V call is TRBV11-2, the J call TRBJ2-7, with D perhaps TRBD1 or TRBD2 (5 bases each). The germline V and J ends were trimmed by 1 base and 3 bases, with 16 bases remaining between them. The CDR3 totals 16 residues. Germline loops: CDR1 SGHAT, CDR2 FQNNGV. The chain's CDR3 is CASSLVSRDAGYEQYF. CDR3 bases: TGTGCCAGCAGCTTAGTGTCCCGGGACGCAGGCTACGAGCAGTACTTC. The variable domain in full, with the rest retrieved from reference TRBV11-2 and TRBJ2-7, is EAGVAQSPRYKIIEKRQSVAFWCNPISGHATLYWYQQILGQGPKLLIQFQNNGVVDDSQLPKDRFSAERLKGVDSTLKIQPAKLEDSAVYLCASSLVSRDAGYEQYFGPGTRLTVT.

The chain joins TRBV6-6 to TRBJ1-5; 8 nucleotides match TRBD1. Trimming cost V 5 bases and J 6 bases; bases outside gene matches: 6. From germline, CDR1 is MNHNY and CDR2 SVGAGI (reference sequence). The CDR3 sequence is 14 residues long. CDR3 loop: CASSTQGAGQPQHF. Written as DNA, the CDR3 is TGTGCCAGCAGTACTCAGGGGGCCGGTCAGCCCCAGCATTTT.

The CDR3 DNA sequence: TGTGCCAGCAGCTTAAGCGGACAGGGCACTGAAGCTTTCTTT. It codes for CASSLSGQGTEAFF. This chain joins TRBV7-3 and TRBJ1-1; 8 bases line up with TRBD1. The germline gives CDR1 SGHTA, CDR2 FQGTGA. V gave up 1 base and J gave up 4 bases; unmatched junction bases: 2. The CDR3 has 14 amino acids.

This clone is a singleton in its sample. This sequence joins TRBV5-6 and TRBJ1-2; weak D call: TRBD1 (6 bases). V shed 2 bases and J shed 5 bases, with 7 bases lying between them. The CDR3 is 12 amino acids. From germline, CDR1 is SGHDT and CDR2 YYEEEE. In nucleotides, the CDR3 is TGTGCCAGCAGCTTCCAGGGGTATGGCTACACCTTC. Translation gives CASSFQGYGYTF.

The chain is built from TRBV19 and TRBJ2-7; 9 bases align to TRBD1. CDR1 LNHDA and CDR2 SQIVND come from the germline V gene (reference sequence). The length of the CDR3 is 15 residues. The V segment lost 0 bases and the J segment 4 bases; nucleotides outside the gene matches: 4. This chain's CDR3 is CASSIDRDRAYEQYF. The CDR3 DNA follows: TGTGCCAGTAGTATAGACCGGGACAGGGCGTACGAGCAGTACTTC.

This sequence joins TRBV6-5 and TRBJ2-7; 7 bases map to TRBD1. The CDR3 is 15 residues long. After removal of 0 bases from V and 1 base from J, the junction contained 3 bases not matched to a gene. Germline CDR1 reads MNHEY; CDR2 reads SVGAGI. DNA of the CDR3: TGTGCCAGCAGTTACTCAGGGGGCGTGTCCTACGAGCAGTACTTC. The encoded protein is CASSYSGGVSYEQYF.

The V gene is TRBV7-3, the J gene TRBJ2-7; TRBD1 might be the D (5 bases). The CDR3 totals 13 residues. Germline CDR1 is SGHTA and CDR2 is FQGTGA. Trimming pared 5 bases from V and 0 bases from J, leaving 8 bases between. Here the CDR3 DNA reads TGTGCCAGCAGCCAGGGATCCTCCTACGAGCAGTACTTC. Its translation: CASSQGSSYEQYF.

The rearrangement joins TRBV25-1 to TRBJ2-2; the D gene is possibly TRBD2 (5 bases). With 8 bases removed from V and 7 bases from J, the gap between germline ends came to 23 bases. The CDR3 is 16 amino acids. Germline CDR1 MGHDK, CDR2 SYGVNS. The CDR3 DNA follows: TGTGCCAGCTCCCCCCTGGCAGGCGGGTGGGGCGGGGAGCTGTTTTTT. It translates to CASSPLAGGWGGELFF.

The chain links TRBV4-3 to TRBJ1-6, with D hard to call. With 0 bases removed from V and 9 bases from J, the gap between germline ends came to 12 bases. The CDR3 runs 15 residues. Germline CDR1 is LGHNA and CDR2 is YSLEER. The CDR3 region is CASSQDGPDVSPLHF. The CDR3 bases are TGCGCCAGCAGCCAAGATGGTCCCGACGTTTCACCCCTCCACTTT.

The chain recombines TRBV14 with TRBJ2-1, with 8 bases matching TRBD1. The CDR3 totals 16 residues. CDR1 SGHDN and CDR2 FVKESK come from the germline V gene. Trimming cost V 5 bases and J 4 bases; bases outside gene matches: 10. The CDR3 reads CASSSGGQGWYNEQFF. CDR3 DNA sequence: TGTGCCAGCAGCTCCGGAGGACAGGGATGGTACAATGAGCAGTTCTTC.

This clone was seen once. This chain connects TRBV5-1 to TRBJ2-5; D ambiguous. This CDR3 is built from 14 residues. Germline assignment: CDR1 SGHRS and CDR2 YFSETQ. The germline V and J ends were trimmed by 4 bases and 4 bases, with 14 bases remaining between them. CDR3 in amino acids: CASSTTSWGETQYF. The CDR3 nucleotides read TGCGCCAGCAGCACCACAAGTTGGGGAGAGACCCAGTACTTC.

CDR3 amino acids: CASSIAGTGGKYEQYF. CDR3 nucleotides: TGCGCCAGCAGCATAGCCGGGACAGGGGGCAAGTACGAGCAGTACTTC. This chain connects TRBV5-1 to TRBJ2-7, with 12 bases aligning to TRBD1. Germline CDR1 and CDR2: SGHRS and YFSETQ. This CDR3 has 16 residues. With 4 bases clipped from V and 4 bases from J, the junction kept 9 bases outside the gene matches.

This clone was recorded only once. V usage is TRBV5-1 and J usage is TRBJ2-1; maybe TRBD1 (5 bases). This CDR3 is built from 16 residues. Germline V lookup: CDR1 SGHRS, CDR2 YFSETQ. With 4 bases removed from V and 5 bases from J, the gap between germline ends came to 19 bases. CDR3 residues: CASSPTIQGTNNEQFF. CDR3 bases: TGCGCCAGCAGCCCAACGATCCAGGGTACCAACAATGAGCAGTTCTTC.

The rearrangement joins TRBV7-8 to TRBJ2-5; possibly TRBD1 or TRBD2 for D (5 bases each). Trimming left V 5 bases short and J 7 bases short, with 17 bases between. Germline-derived CDR1 and CDR2 are SGHVS and FQNEAQ. The CDR3 length is 14 residues. This chain's CDR3 is CASSPQGFAGTQYF. As DNA, the CDR3 is TGTGCCAGCAGCCCTCAGGGTTTCGCGGGGACCCAGTACTTC.

The chain employs TRBV28 and TRBJ1-6, with a tentative D call TRBD1 (5 bases). Trimming removed 5 bases from V and 0 bases from J, with 14 bases in between. Germline CDR1 and CDR2: MDHEN and SYDVKM. The CDR3 sequence is 17 residues long. CDR3 sequence: CASSEIRQSSYNSPLHF. The DNA for the CDR3 is TGTGCCAGCAGTGAAATTAGACAGAGCTCCTATAATTCACCCCTCCACTTT.

This rearrangement joins TRBV7-3 to TRBJ1-6, with D maybe TRBD1 (6 bases). Germline assignment: CDR1 SGHTA and CDR2 FQGTGA. The CDR3 is made up of 16 amino acids. Trimming pared 5 bases from V and 3 bases from J, leaving 14 bases between. The CDR3 bases are TGTGCCAGCAGCCCAACAGGGCACAACTATAATTCACCCCTCCACTTT. Translating it yields CASSPTGHNYNSPLHF. Supplemented by reference TRBV7-3 and TRBJ1-6, the full variable domain reads GAGVSQTPSNKVTEKGKYVELRCDPISGHTALYWYRQSLGQGPEFLIYFQGTGAADDSGLPNDRFFAVRPEGSVSTLKIQRTERGDSAVYLCASSPTGHNYNSPLHFGNGTRLTVT.

The chain is built from TRBV6-1 and TRBJ2-2; D uncertain. The length of the CDR3 is 15 residues. V dropped 1 base and J dropped 5 bases, with 11 bases sitting between them. The germline gives CDR1 MNHNS, CDR2 SASEGT. CDR3 sequence (DNA): TGTGCCAGCAGTGAAGTCTTCTCGGTAACCGGGGAGCTGTTTTTT. This codes for CASSEVFSVTGELFF.

In this sample, this clone turned up once. J is TRBJ1-2 and V is TRBV6-1, with a possible D match to TRBD1 (5 bases). V lost 9 bases to trimming and J lost 2 bases, with 19 bases between them. This CDR3 region has 15 residues. The germline V gene has CDR1 MNHNS and CDR2 SASEGT. CDR3 in amino acids: CASKNQGWGNYGYTF. The DNA for the CDR3 is TGTGCCAGTAAGAACCAGGGATGGGGAAACTATGGCTACACCTTC.

V is TRBV29-1 and J is TRBJ1-1; 9 bases fit TRBD1. This CDR3 has 14 amino acids. In germline, CDR1 is SQVTM, CDR2 ANQGSEA. The V gene end was trimmed by 4 bases and the J gene end by 1 base; junction bases not matched to a gene: 4. CDR3 nucleotides: TGCAGCGTTGTTCTACAGGGGGCGAACACTGAAGCTTTCTTT. It is translated as CSVVLQGANTEAFF.

The DNA of the CDR3 is TGCGCCAGCAGCTTGGTTTCGGGGGCCAAAAACATTCAGTACTTC. This codes for CASSLVSGAKNIQYF. V gene TRBV5-1 combines with J gene TRBJ2-4; D is perhaps TRBD2 (5 bases). The CDR3 has 15 residues. Germline V gene sequence: CDR1 SGHRS, CDR2 YFSETQ. The V end lost 0 bases, the J end lost 1 base, and 8 bases lay between the germline ends.

The gene calls are TRBV10-3 and TRBJ1-1; tentatively, D is TRBD1 (5 bases). V lost 3 bases to trimming and J lost 2 bases, with 7 bases between them. Germline values: CDR1 ENHRY, CDR2 SYGVKD. CDR3 size: 13 residues. The CDR3 region is CAISDTGNTEAFF. The CDR3 DNA is TGTGCCATCAGTGATACAGGTAACACTGAAGCTTTCTTT.

The chain joins TRBV9 to TRBJ1-1, with a tentative D call TRBD1 (6 bases). Trimming cost V 2 bases and J 4 bases, with 12 bases left between them. The V gene's germline CDR1 is SGDLS and CDR2 YYNGEE. This CDR3 comprises 14 residues. The CDR3 is CASSVANRATEAFF. Written as DNA, the CDR3 is TGTGCCAGCAGCGTCGCGAACAGGGCCACTGAAGCTTTCTTT.

In DNA, the CDR3 is TGTGCCAGCAGTTTAGGTGACACGACTCAAGGCGAGCAGTACTTC. It codes for CASSLGDTTQGEQYF. The chain couples TRBV6-6 to TRBJ2-7; no clear D. The V end lost 4 bases, the J end lost 6 bases, and 19 bases lay between the germline ends. Germline CDR1 MNHNY, CDR2 SVGAGI (reference sequence). This CDR3 has 15 residues.

This clone was seen a single time. V is TRBV6-5 and J is TRBJ2-7; unclear D gene. V lost 6 bases to trimming and J lost 4 bases, with 10 bases between them. CDR3 length: 12 residues. Germline CDR1 MNHEY, CDR2 SVGAGI. The DNA for the CDR3 is TGTGCCAGCAGAACGTCAGGTTACGAGCAGTACTTC. It yields the protein CASRTSGYEQYF.

The gene calls are TRBV6-5 and TRBJ2-1; 7 bases match TRBD1. After removal of 0 bases from V and 5 bases from J, the junction contained 4 bases not matched to a gene. This CDR3 region has 15 residues. The germline V gene encodes CDR1 MNHEY and CDR2 SVGAGI. The CDR3 coding sequence is TGTGCCAGCAGTTACTCGAGGACAGGAGACAATGAGCAGTTCTTC. Translated: CASSYSRTGDNEQFF.